This TCR beta chain was recovered during a study of blood T cell repertoires in COVID-19. Turning to the study itself: Some COVID-19 samples were acute and others convalescent; all came from the United States, Italy and Spain.

The CDR3 totals 14 residues. CDR1 and CDR2 (germline): MGHDK, SYGVNS. V shed 8 bases and J 3 bases; nucleotides not matched to a gene: 5. Profiled with immunoSEQ multiplex PCR; TCRdb holds only in-frame clones, not every one. Among over 600,000 clones listed, over 80% were seen once. The chain carries TRBV25-1 and TRBJ1-4; TRBD1 matches 8 bases. The origin of this receptor is a woman in her late teens or twenties with acute or convalescent COVID-19. Input material: peripheral blood. CDR3 sequence reads: CASGLTGANEKLFF. CDR3 DNA sequence: TGTGCCAGCGGCTTGACAGGGGCTAATGAAAAACTGTTTTTT.